The source of this TCR beta chain is a study of identical twins. TCRdb used MiXCR to reprocess the 5' RACE reads, holding one entry per CDR3 protein. The sample has around 340,000 distinct CDR3 sequences; about 10% are singletons. The V and J ends lost 3 bases and 0 bases respectively, with 8 bases between them. CDR3 length: 15 amino acids. This clonotype was picked up many times. The chain has TRBV12-3 or TRBV12-4 and TRBJ1-4; D call uncertain. The sequencing input was naive T cells sorted from blood. The TCR comes from a woman aged 45-65 years in good health. This chain's CDR3 is CASSFDGATNEKLFF. DNA of the CDR3: TGTGCCAGCAGTTTCGACGGTGCAACTAATGAAAAACTGTTTTTT.